This TCR beta chain appears in the sequencing data of a study of shared clonotypes between healthy human individuals. CDR3 length: 15 residues. The V end was cut by 3 bases, the J end by 2 bases, with 14 bases between. Germline V lookup: CDR1 SEHNR, CDR2 FQNEAQ (reference sequence). Assay: immunoSEQ multiplex PCR; the TCRdb copy retains only in-frame clones and omits some. The table lists roughly 1,800,000 clones, just under 95% of them singletons. A single count supports this clone. The naive CD8 fraction comprised CD45RO-negative cells positively selected for CCR7 and excluded terminally differentiated effector memory CD45RA+ cells.

This chain connects TRBV7-9 to TRBJ2-7; TRBD1 is a possible D gene (6 bases). The sequencing input was naive CD8+ T cells sorted from blood. The TCR was taken from a man aged 18-30 years in good health. CDR3 protein: CASSLGAGLTYEQYF. The CDR3 DNA follows: TGTGCCAGCAGCTTGGGGGCTGGCCTGACCTACGAGCAGTACTTC. Looking up the rest from reference TRBV7-9 and TRBJ2-7 gives the full variable domain: DTGVSQNPRHKITKRGQNVTFRCDPISEHNRLYWYRQTLGQGPEFLTYFQNEAQLEKSRLLSDRFSAERPKGSFSTLEIQRTEQGDSAMYLCASSLGAGLTYEQYFGPGTRLTVT.